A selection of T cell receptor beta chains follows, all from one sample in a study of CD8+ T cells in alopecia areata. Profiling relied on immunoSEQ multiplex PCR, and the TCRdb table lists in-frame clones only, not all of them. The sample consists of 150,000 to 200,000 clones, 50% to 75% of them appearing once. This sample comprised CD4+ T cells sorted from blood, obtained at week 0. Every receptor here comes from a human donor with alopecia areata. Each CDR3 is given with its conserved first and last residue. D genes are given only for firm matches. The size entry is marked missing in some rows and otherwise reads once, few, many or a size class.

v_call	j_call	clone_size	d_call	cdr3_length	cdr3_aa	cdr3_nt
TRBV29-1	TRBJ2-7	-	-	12	CSVEDGSYEQYF	TGCAGCGTTGAAGACGGGTCCTACGAGCAGTACTTC
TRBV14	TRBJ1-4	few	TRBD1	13	CASSRDRGQKLFF	TGTGCCAGCTCCCGGGACAGGGGGCAGAAACTGTTTTTT
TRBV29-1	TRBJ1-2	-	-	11	CSVRGAGGYTF	TGCAGCGTTCGGGGGGCAGGTGGCTACACCTTC
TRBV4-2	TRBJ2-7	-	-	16	CASSQDYSRDSYEQYF	TGTGCCAGCAGCCAAGACTACTCTAGGGACTCCTACGAGCAGTACTTC
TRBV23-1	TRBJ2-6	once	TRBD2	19	CASSPPLAGGLRGANVLTF	TGCGCCAGCAGTCCTCCCCTAGCGGGGGGCCTGCGAGGGGCCAACGTCCTGACTTTC
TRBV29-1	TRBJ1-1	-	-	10	CSVGHTEAFF	TGCAGCGTTGGACACACTGAAGCTTTCTTT
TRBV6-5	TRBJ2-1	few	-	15	CASSYRGAISNEQFF	TGTGCCAGCAGTTACAGGGGGGCCATAAGCAATGAGCAGTTCTTC
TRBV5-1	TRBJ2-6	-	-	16	CASSSGIGAGANVLTF	TGCGCCAGCAGCTCAGGGATCGGTGCTGGGGCCAACGTCCTGACTTTC
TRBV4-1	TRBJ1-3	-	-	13	CASRGLSGNTIYF	TGCGCCAGCAGAGGGCTCTCTGGAAACACCATATATTTT
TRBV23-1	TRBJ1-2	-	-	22	CASSQSFRVLLWRGSFEGGYTF	TGCGCCAGCAGTCAATCCTTCCGGGTTCTTCTCTGGAGGGGTAGCTTCGAGGGTGGCTACACCTTC
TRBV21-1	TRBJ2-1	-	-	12	CARDRSYNEQFF	TGCGCCCGGGACAGGAGCTACAATGAGCAGTTCTTC
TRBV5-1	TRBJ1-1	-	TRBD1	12	CASSLDRGEAFF	TGCGCCAGCAGCTTGGACAGGGGTGAAGCTTTCTTT
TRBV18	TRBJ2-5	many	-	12	CASSPNQETQYF	TGTGCCAGCTCACCAAATCAAGAGACCCAGTACTTC
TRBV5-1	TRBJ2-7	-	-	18	CASSRGPRDRGSSYEQYF	TGCGCCAGCAGCCGCGGGCCGCGCGACAGAGGGTCCTCCTACGAGCAGTACTTC
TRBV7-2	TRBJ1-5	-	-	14	CASSSIVANQPQHF	TGTGCCAGCAGCTCAATCGTAGCCAATCAGCCCCAGCATTTT
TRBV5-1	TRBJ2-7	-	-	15	CASSSTGTPSYEQYF	TGCGCCAGCAGCTCAACAGGGACCCCCTCCTACGAGCAGTACTTC
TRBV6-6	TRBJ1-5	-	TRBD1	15	CASRGQGVSNQPQHF	TGTGCCAGCAGGGGACAGGGTGTAAGCAATCAGCCCCAGCATTTT
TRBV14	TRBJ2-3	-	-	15	CASSQAGTKTDTQYF	TGTGCCAGCAGCCAAGCCGGGACAAAGACAGATACGCAGTATTTT
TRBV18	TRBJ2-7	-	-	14	CASSPGTVSYEQYF	TGTGCCAGCTCACCCGGGACTGTGAGTTACGAGCAGTACTTC
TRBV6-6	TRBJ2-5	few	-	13	CASTGQAAETQYF	TGTGCCAGCACAGGGCAAGCGGCGGAGACCCAGTACTTC